The clone carrying this T cell receptor beta chain came up many times. The data belong to a study of neurological immune-mediated disorders. The CDR3 is 15 residues long. Trimming took 5 bases from V and 4 from J; bases not matched to a gene: 10. The germline gives CDR1 MNHEY, CDR2 SVGAGI. The authors produced cDNA by 5'RACE using 10-nucleotide random UMIs. TCRdb redid the calling of the 5' RACE reads with MiXCR, one entry per CDR3 protein. The sample has approximately 60,000 distinct CDR3 sequences, 4% to 5.5% seen once; the top ten hold around 2.8%. Sequenced sample: PBMCs. The receptor was derived from a man aged 45-60 years with multiple sclerosis. The rearrangement links TRBV6-5 to TRBJ2-5; 7 bases align to TRBD2. CDR3 loop: CASSPLATGGETQYF. The DNA for the CDR3 is TGTGCCAGCAGTCCGCTAGCGACGGGGGGAGAGACCCAGTACTTC.